What follows are 6 T cell receptor beta chains derived from one specimen sequenced in a study of cytomegalovirus exposure and HLA in healthy donors. 60 Vbeta and 13 Jbeta primers were used in PCR. Using immunoSEQ multiplex PCR, the repertoire was profiled, and TCRdb retains in-frame clones only, with some absent. The sample has 90,000 to 140,000 clones, 83% seen once. Sequencing was carried out using PBMCs. The receptors stem from a man between 18 and 29 years old in good health and CMV-seronegative.

This clone has just one count. This chain links TRBV21-1 with TRBJ1-1. TRBV21-1 is noted as a pseudogene. CDR3 length: 13 residues. The CDR3 region is CASSTLPTTEAFF. The CDR3 coding sequence is TGTGCCAGCAGCACACTGCCCACCACTGAAGCTTTCTTT.

The DNA for the CDR3 is TGTGCCAGCAGCCCCTCCTCTGGGGCCAACGTCCTGACTTTC. It specifies CASSPSSGANVLTF. The genes are TRBV7-2 and TRBJ2-6; D not resolved. The V end lost 5 bases, the J end lost 0 bases, and 5 bases lay between the germline ends. Germline CDR1 and CDR2: SGHTA and FQGNSA. The CDR3 totals 14 residues.

CDR3 in amino acids: CASPVNYEQYF. CDR3 coding DNA: TGTGCCAGCCCAGTAAACTACGAGCAGTACTTC. The V and J genes are TRBV6-7 and TRBJ2-7; D is uncertain. TRBV6-7 qualifies as an ORF whose function is uncertain. V was cut by 8 bases and J by 3 bases, with 8 bases left in between. The CDR3 loop spans 11 amino acids.

The chain employs TRBV15 and TRBJ2-7, with D perhaps TRBD2 (6 bases). The CDR3 has 16 amino acids. The V end was cut by 6 bases, the J end by 0 bases, with 18 bases between. The germline gives CDR1 LNHNV, CDR2 YYDKDF (reference sequence). CDR3 coding DNA: TGTGCCACCAGTCTAGGAGGGCCCTTAAGCTCCTACGAGCAGTACTTC. This gives the protein CATSLGGPLSSYEQYF.

This chain joins TRBV13 and TRBJ2-1, with D maybe TRBD2 (6 bases). Trimming took off 0 bases at V and 0 bases at J, with 12 bases between the two ends. The germline gives CDR1 PRHDT, CDR2 FYEKMQ (reference sequence). CDR3 length: 17 amino acids. This CDR3 reads CASSLGIRGSSYNEQFF. Written as DNA, the CDR3 is TGTGCCAGCAGCTTAGGCATCCGGGGGAGCTCCTACAATGAGCAGTTCTTC.

The chain is built from TRBV5-1 and TRBJ1-1; a possible D gene is TRBD1 (5 bases). The CDR3 covers 14 residues. Trimming cost V 4 bases and J 5 bases, with 15 bases left between them. Germline V gene sequence: CDR1 SGHRS, CDR2 YFSETQ. CDR3 in DNA: TGCGCCAGCAGCGTGAGAATCCAGGGAACTGAAGCTTTCTTT. This translates into CASSVRIQGTEAFF.